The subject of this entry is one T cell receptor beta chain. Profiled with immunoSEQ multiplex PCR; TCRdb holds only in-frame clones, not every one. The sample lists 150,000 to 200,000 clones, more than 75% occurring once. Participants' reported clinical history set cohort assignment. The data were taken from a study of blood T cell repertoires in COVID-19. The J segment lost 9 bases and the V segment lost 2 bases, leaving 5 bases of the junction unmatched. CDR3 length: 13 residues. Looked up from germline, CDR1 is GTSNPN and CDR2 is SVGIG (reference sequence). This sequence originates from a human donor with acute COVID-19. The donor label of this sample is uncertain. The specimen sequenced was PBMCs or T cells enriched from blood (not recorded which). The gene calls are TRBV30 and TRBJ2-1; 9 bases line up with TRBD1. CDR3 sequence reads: CAWSWTGAGEQFF. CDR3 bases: TGTGCCTGGAGTTGGACAGGGGCAGGTGAGCAGTTCTTC.